The 21 T cell receptor beta chains below all came from one sample that was sequenced in a study of kidney transplant recipient with SARS-CoV-2 infection. Using its own MiXCR run on the reads, TCRdb lists one record per CDR3 protein. This sample has 200,000 to 300,000 distinct CDR3 sequences, with 29% found just once. Source: a blood sample, taken at baseline and on approximately day 120 from a kidney transplant recipient. The receptor set was obtained from a male patient in his thirties who had COVID-19 and was a kidney transplant recipient. Some T cells may be graft donor cells.

This clonotype was seen more than once but under ten times. CDR3 DNA: TGCAGTGCTAGGGGGGGACTAGCGGGGCGCGGGGATACGCAGTATTTT. This gives the protein CSARGGLAGRGDTQYF. V gene TRBV20-1 combines with J gene TRBJ2-3; 13 bases are a match to TRBD2. Germline V lookup: CDR1 DFQATT, CDR2 SNEGSKA (reference sequence). The CDR3 runs to 16 residues. The V segment lost 3 bases and the J segment 6 bases; nucleotides outside the gene matches: 9.

CDR3 bases: TGTGCCAGCAGCACCGACAGGGACTTTGTTTTATTGAACACTGAAGCTTTCTTT. Translation gives CASSTDRDFVLLNTEAFF. The chain has TRBV5-5 and TRBJ1-1, with TRBD1 identical over 7 bases. The CDR3 length is 18 residues. With 4 bases clipped from V and 0 bases from J, the junction kept 15 bases outside the gene matches. The V gene's germline CDR1 is SGHKS and CDR2 YYEKEE (reference sequence).

This clonotype was observed many times. J is TRBJ2-7 and V is TRBV7-2; 10 nucleotides agree with TRBD1. This CDR3 has 17 amino acids. V dropped 3 bases and J dropped 0; count of bases not matched to a gene: 8. Germline loops: CDR1 SGHTA, CDR2 FQGNSA. In nucleotides, the CDR3 is TGTGCCAGCAGCTTCCAGGTTGGGACAGGGGTCTCCTACGAGCAGTACTTC. Its translation is CASSFQVGTGVSYEQYF.

This clonotype was observed many times. The chain joins TRBV6-5 to TRBJ1-4; D is possibly TRBD1 (5 bases). Trimming took off 6 bases at V and 7 bases at J, with 18 bases between the two ends. Germline V lookup: CDR1 MNHEY, CDR2 SVGAGI. This CDR3 contains 15 residues. The CDR3: CASSSQGGLSEKLFF. CDR3 in DNA: TGTGCCAGCAGCTCCCAGGGAGGGTTGAGTGAAAAACTGTTTTTT.

V is TRBV15 and J is TRBJ1-2, with D unresolved. V dropped 5 bases and J dropped 4 bases, with 23 bases sitting between them. This CDR3 is built from 17 residues. Germline assignment: CDR1 LNHNV and CDR2 YYDKDF (reference sequence). The CDR3 sequence is CATSSCLRCGKTYGYTF. CDR3 bases: TGTGCCACCAGCTCGTGTCTAAGGTGTGGAAAGACCTATGGCTACACCTTC.

A word on this clonotype: This may arise from a read error, as a much more abundant clone is one base away. J is TRBJ1-6 and V is TRBV27, with 7 nucleotides matching TRBD1. V lost 5 bases to trimming and J lost 7 bases; unmatched junction nucleotides: 8. CDR1 and CDR2 from the germline V gene are MNHEY and SMNVEV (reference sequence). This CDR3 has 15 residues. The CDR3 DNA sequence: TGTGCCAGCAGTATGGGACAGTCACCCAATTCACCCCTCCACTTT. Protein sequence: CASSMGQSPNSPLHF.

This clonotype was detected ten times or more. The chain employs TRBV7-9 and TRBJ2-1; 9 nucleotides match TRBD1. V was clipped by 5 bases and J by 4 bases; unmatched bases: 6. CDR1 SEHNR and CDR2 FQNEAQ come from the germline V gene (reference sequence). The length of the CDR3 is 15 residues. Here the CDR3 DNA reads TGTGCCAGCAGCCCGGCCGGGACAGGGTACAATGAGCAGTTCTTC. Protein: CASSPAGTGYNEQFF. Full variable domain (rest looked up from reference TRBV7-9 and TRBJ2-1): DTGVSQNPRHKITKRGQNVTFRCDPISEHNRLYWYRQTLGQGPEFLTYFQNEAQLEKSRLLSDRFSAERPKGSFSTLEIQRTEQGDSAMYLCASSPAGTGYNEQFFGPGTRLTVL.

This clonotype was seen a handful of times. V usage is TRBV28 and J usage is TRBJ1-5; 9 positions match TRBD1. CDR3 size: 16 residues. The J segment lost 4 bases and the V segment lost 3 bases, leaving 7 bases of the junction unmatched. Per the germline V gene, CDR1 is MDHEN and CDR2 is SYDVKM. This CDR3 is CASSFLGTGRNQPQHF. CDR3 coding DNA: TGTGCCAGCAGTTTCCTCGGGACAGGGCGGAATCAGCCCCAGCATTTT.

This clonotype was recorded many times. The CDR3: CASSRPLAGGSYEQYF. Here the CDR3 DNA reads TGTGCCAGCAGCCGGCCACTAGCGGGAGGATCATACGAGCAGTACTTC. The rearrangement uses TRBV6-2 or TRBV6-3 and TRBJ2-4; 12 nucleotides align to TRBD2. The J call is in doubt because the DNA end fits TRBJ2-7 better. The CDR3 consists of 16 residues. Per the germline V gene, CDR1 is MNHEY and CDR2 is SVGEGT.

Details on this clonotype: This clone may be a read error of a much larger clone one base away. The chain combines TRBV8-2 with TRBJ1-2. TRBV8-2 is designated a pseudogene. This CDR3 region has 16 residues. The CDR3 DNA reads as TGTGGCAGTAAATCACCTGATAGCCGAAAGACCTATGGCTACACCTTC. Its translation: CGSKSPDSRKTYGYTF.

To note about this clonotype: Since a much larger clone is just one base distant, this may be a read error. The missing conserved phenylalanine or tryptophan at the end of this CDR3 makes a read error likely. The chain uses TRBV5-8 and TRBJ2-7, with D perhaps matching TRBD1 (6 bases). CDR1 is SGHTS, CDR2 YDEGEE, per germline. The CDR3 has 13 amino acids. The ends were cut back, 1 base at V and 6 bases at J, with 11 bases in the middle. The CDR3 sequence: CASSLTGSSEQYL. The CDR3 nucleotides are TGTGCCAGCAGCTTGACAGGGTCTAGCGAGCAGTACCTC.

The rearrangement joins TRBV20-1 to TRBJ2-3; D ambiguous. The V gene lost 2 bases and the J gene lost 6 bases, with 9 bases spanning the gap. The germline CDR1 and CDR2 sequences are DFQATT and SNEGSKA (reference sequence). This CDR3 is 12 amino acids long. The CDR3 DNA sequence: TGCAGTGCTAGACCCGCGGAGGATACGCAGTATTTT. As protein: CSARPAEDTQYF.

This clonotype was seen just once. A clone one base away is much larger, so this may be a read error. This chain joins TRBV6-1 and TRBJ1-5; D remains unclear. The CDR3 length is 16 residues. Germline lookup yields CDR1 MNHNS and CDR2 SASEGT. The V gene lost 2 bases and the J gene lost 4 bases, with 15 bases spanning the gap. CDR3 DNA sequence: TGTGCCAGCAGTGAAAATCCTGGAGCACATAATCAGCCCCAGCATTTT. Protein product: CASSENPGAHNQPQHF.

This clonotype was recorded at least ten times. The chain employs TRBV20-1 and TRBJ1-2; perhaps TRBD1 as D (6 bases). The V gene lost 0 bases and the J gene lost 2 bases, with 10 bases spanning the gap. Germline V gene lookup returns CDR1 DFQATT and CDR2 SNEGSKA (reference sequence). The CDR3 runs to 14 residues. The CDR3 coding sequence is TGCAGTGCTAGAGAGCGGGACACAAACTATGGCTACACCTTC. Amino acids: CSARERDTNYGYTF.

In its sample, this clonotype was seen once. A much larger clonotype is one base distant, so this may be a read error. CDR3 DNA: TGTGCCAGCAGCTCTATGCTCTCCGTGCTAGGATCCGGGGAGCCGTTTTTT. It yields the protein CASSSMLSVLGSGEPFF. V and J are TRBV11-2 and TRBJ2-2, with D maybe TRBD2 (5 bases). This CDR3 is built from 17 residues. CDR1 SGHAT and CDR2 FQNNGV come from the germline V gene. The full variable domain, in which reference TRBV11-2 and TRBJ2-2 provide the parts outside the CDR3, is EAGVAQSPRYKIIEKRQSVAFWCNPISGHATLYWYQQILGQGPKLLIQFQNNGVVDDSQLPKDRFSAERLKGVDSTLKIQPAKLEDSAVYLCASSSMLSVLGSGEPFFGEGSRLTVL.

In this sample, this clonotype turned up many times. The J gene is TRBJ1-2, the V gene TRBV7-4, with D unresolved. This CDR3 contains 17 residues. V lost 5 bases to trimming and J lost 4 bases, with 23 bases between them. Germline values: CDR1 SGHVT, CDR2 SQSDAQ. The chain's CDR3 is CASSESTSARKTYGYTF. The CDR3 DNA reads TGTGCCAGCAGCGAAAGTACTTCAGCTCGAAAGACCTATGGCTACACCTTC.

To note about this clonotype: Just one base apart from a much larger clone, this may be a read error. The CDR3 DNA follows: TGTGCCAGCAGCCGGGCCGAAGGACAGGGCAATCAGCCCCAGCATTTT. Its translation is CASSRAEGQGNQPQHF. This chain connects TRBV7-3 to TRBJ1-5; 7 positions agree with TRBD1. Germline V gene data show CDR1 as SGHTA and CDR2 as FQGTGA. The CDR3 runs 16 residues. V trimming: 5 bases; J trimming: 2 bases; junction bases outside the gene matches: 9.

The rearrangement links TRBV5-1 to TRBJ1-2; D unclear. V was clipped by 5 bases and J by 4 bases, with 21 bases between them. Germline CDR1 SGHRS, CDR2 YFSETQ. The CDR3 totals 16 residues. CDR3 nucleotides: TGCGCCAGCAGTCCTCCATCGGTTCGAAAGACCTATGGCTACACCTTC. Residues: CASSPPSVRKTYGYTF.

This clonotype was seen repeatedly, ten times or more. V gene TRBV7-8 combines with J gene TRBJ2-2, with D perhaps TRBD1 (5 bases). The V end lost 5 bases, the J end lost 6 bases, and 16 bases lay between the germline ends. The CDR3 extends over 15 amino acids. The germline CDR1 and CDR2 sequences are SGHVS and FQNEAQ. The CDR3 coding sequence is TGTGCCAGCAGCGGGCAGGGTGTTATCGCCGGGGAGCTGTTTTTT. This codes for CASSGQGVIAGELFF.

DNA of the CDR3: TGTGCCAGCAGCCTAACCCGCAAGGGAACCCTTAGCAGTGAGCAGTTCTTC. This translates into CASSLTRKGTLSSEQFF. The chain links TRBV21-1 to TRBJ2-1; TRBD2 was called by the table and not checked on the DNA. TRBV21-1 is designated a pseudogene. The CDR3 length is 17 residues.

This clonotype showed up many times. This chain joins TRBV28 and TRBJ2-7, with D maybe TRBD1 (7 bases). Germline CDR1 MDHEN, CDR2 SYDVKM. CDR3 length equals 14 residues. The V end was cut by 6 bases, the J end by 4 bases, with 16 bases between. DNA for the CDR3: TGTGCCAGCAGGAACCAGGGGGGCAGGTACGAGCAGTACTTC. Its protein product is CASRNQGGRYEQYF.